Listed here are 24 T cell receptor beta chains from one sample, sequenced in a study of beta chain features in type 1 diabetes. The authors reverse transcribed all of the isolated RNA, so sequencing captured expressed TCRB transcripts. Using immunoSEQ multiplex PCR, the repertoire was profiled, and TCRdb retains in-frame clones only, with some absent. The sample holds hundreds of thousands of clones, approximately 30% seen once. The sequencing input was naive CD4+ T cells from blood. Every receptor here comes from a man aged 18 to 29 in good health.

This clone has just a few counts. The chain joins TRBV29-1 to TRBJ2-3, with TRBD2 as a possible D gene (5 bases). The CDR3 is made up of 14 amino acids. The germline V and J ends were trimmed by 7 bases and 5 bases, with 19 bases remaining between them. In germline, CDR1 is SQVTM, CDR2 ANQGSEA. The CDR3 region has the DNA TGCAGCGCCCGTTCAGCGGAGGTTGTAGATACGCAGTATTTT. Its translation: CSARSAEVVDTQYF.

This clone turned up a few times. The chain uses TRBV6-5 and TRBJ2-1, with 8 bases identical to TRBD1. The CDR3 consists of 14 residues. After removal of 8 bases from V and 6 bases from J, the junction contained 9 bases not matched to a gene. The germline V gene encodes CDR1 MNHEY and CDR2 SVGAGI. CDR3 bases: TGTGCCAGCTTTGGTGGCAGGGGGCTCAATGAGCAGTTCTTC. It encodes CASFGGRGLNEQFF.

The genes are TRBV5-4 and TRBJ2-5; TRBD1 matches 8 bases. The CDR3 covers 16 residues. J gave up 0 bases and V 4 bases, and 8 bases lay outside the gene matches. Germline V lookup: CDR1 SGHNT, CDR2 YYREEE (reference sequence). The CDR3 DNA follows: TGTGCCAGCAGCGCGGGGACAGGACCGTACCAAGAGACCCAGTACTTC. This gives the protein CASSAGTGPYQETQYF.

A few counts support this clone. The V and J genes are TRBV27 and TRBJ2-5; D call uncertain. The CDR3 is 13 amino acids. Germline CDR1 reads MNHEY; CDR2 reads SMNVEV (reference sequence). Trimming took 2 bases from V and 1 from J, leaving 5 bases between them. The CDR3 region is CASSLKGQETQYF. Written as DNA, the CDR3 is TGTGCCAGCAGTTTAAAGGGCCAAGAGACCCAGTACTTC.

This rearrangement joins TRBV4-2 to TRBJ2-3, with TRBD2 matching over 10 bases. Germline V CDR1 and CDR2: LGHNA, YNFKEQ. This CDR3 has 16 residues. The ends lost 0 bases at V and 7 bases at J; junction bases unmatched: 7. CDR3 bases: TGTGCCAGCAGCCAAGAACTAGCGGGATCACCATATACGCAGTATTTT. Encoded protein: CASSQELAGSPYTQYF.

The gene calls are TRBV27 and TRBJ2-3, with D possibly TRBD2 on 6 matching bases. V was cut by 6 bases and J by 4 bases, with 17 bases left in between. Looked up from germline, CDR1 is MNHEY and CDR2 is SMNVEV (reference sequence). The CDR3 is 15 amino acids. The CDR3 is CASSIAEGSPDTQYF. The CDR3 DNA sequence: TGTGCCAGCAGCATAGCGGAGGGGAGTCCAGATACGCAGTATTTT.

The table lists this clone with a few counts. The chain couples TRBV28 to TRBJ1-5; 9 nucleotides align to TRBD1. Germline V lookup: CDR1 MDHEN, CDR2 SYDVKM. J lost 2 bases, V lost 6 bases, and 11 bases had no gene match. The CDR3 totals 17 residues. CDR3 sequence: CASRPPGQGWGNQPQHF. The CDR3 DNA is TGTGCCAGCAGACCTCCGGGACAGGGATGGGGCAATCAGCCCCAGCATTTT. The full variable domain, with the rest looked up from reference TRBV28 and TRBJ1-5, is DVKVTQSSRYLVKRTGEKVFLECVQDMDHENMFWYRQDPGLGLRLIYFSYDVKMKEKGDIPEGYSVSREKKERFSLILESASTNQTSMYLCASRPPGQGWGNQPQHFGDGTRLSIL.

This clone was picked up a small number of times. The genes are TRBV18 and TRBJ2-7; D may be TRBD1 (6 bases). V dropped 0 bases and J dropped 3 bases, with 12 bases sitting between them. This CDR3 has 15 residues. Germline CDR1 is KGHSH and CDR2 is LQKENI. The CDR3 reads CASSPPGRGIYEQYF. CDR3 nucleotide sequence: TGTGCCAGCTCACCACCGGGCAGGGGAATCTACGAGCAGTACTTC.

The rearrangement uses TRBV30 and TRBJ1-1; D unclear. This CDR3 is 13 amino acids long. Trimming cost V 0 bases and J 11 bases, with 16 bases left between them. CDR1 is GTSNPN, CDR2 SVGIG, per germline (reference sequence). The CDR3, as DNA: TGTGCCTGGAGTGTACTAGGCAGAAGATTGGCTTTCTTT. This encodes CAWSVLGRRLAFF.

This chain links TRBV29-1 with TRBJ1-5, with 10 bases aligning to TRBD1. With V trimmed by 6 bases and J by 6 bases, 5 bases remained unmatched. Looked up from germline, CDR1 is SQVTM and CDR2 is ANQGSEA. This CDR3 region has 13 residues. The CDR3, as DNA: TGCAGCGTACGGGACAGGGGTAGTCAGCCCCAGCATTTT. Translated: CSVRDRGSQPQHF.

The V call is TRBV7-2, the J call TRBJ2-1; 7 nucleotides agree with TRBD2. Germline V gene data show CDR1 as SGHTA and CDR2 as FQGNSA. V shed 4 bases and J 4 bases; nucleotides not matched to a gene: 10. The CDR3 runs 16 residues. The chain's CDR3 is CASSSTGTIGYNEQFF. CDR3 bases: TGTGCCAGCAGCTCGACCGGGACTATAGGGTACAATGAGCAGTTCTTC.

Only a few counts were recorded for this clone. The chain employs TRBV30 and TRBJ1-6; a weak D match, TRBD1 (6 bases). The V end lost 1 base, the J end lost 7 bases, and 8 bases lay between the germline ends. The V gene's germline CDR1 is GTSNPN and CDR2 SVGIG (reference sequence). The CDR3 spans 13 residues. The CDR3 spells CAWSAGVNSPLHF. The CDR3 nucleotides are TGTGCCTGGAGTGCAGGGGTGAATTCACCCCTCCACTTT.

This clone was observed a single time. This chain's CDR3 is CASSPRGQPQHF. CDR3 nucleotides: TGTGCCAGTAGCCCCCGGGGGCAGCCCCAGCATTTT. The chain recombines TRBV19 with TRBJ1-5; D is perhaps TRBD1 (5 bases). Deletions cut 6 bases from V and 7 bases from J, with 10 bases between. The germline V gene has CDR1 LNHDA and CDR2 SQIVND (reference sequence). The CDR3 consists of 12 residues.

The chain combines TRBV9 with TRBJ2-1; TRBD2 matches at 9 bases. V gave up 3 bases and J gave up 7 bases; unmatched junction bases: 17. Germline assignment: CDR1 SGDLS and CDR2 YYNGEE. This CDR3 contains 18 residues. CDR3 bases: TGTGCCAGCAGCGCCCGGCCCCAAGGACTAGCGATCGGGAATGAGCAGTTCTTC. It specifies CASSARPQGLAIGNEQFF.

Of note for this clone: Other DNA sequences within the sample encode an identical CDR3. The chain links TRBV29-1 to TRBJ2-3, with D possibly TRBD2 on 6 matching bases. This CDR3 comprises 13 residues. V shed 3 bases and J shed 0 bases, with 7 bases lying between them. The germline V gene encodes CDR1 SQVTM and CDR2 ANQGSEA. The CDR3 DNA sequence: TGCAGCGTTGACGCGGGAAGCACAGATACGCAGTATTTT. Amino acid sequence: CSVDAGSTDTQYF.

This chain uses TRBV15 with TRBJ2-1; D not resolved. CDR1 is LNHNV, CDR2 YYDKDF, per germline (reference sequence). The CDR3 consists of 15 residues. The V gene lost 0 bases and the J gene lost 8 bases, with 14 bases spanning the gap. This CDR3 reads CATSRDLARQDEQFF. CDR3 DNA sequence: TGTGCCACCAGCAGAGATTTGGCTAGGCAGGATGAGCAGTTCTTC.

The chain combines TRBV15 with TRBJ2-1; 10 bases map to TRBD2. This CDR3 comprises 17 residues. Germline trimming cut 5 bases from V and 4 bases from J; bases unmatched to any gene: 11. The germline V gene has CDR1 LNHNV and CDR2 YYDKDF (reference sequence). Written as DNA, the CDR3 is TGTGCCACCAGCCCCCACGGTAGGACTAGCGGTTACAATGAGCAGTTCTTC. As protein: CATSPHGRTSGYNEQFF.

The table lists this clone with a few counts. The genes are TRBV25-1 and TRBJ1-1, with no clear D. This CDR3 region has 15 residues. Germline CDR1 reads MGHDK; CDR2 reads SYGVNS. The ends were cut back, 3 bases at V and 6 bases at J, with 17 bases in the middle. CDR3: CASSDGGVGYAEAFF. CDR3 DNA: TGTGCCAGCAGTGACGGTGGTGTAGGGTACGCTGAAGCTTTCTTT.

Written as DNA, the CDR3 is TGTGCCAGCAGCGCGGAGTGGGGTCTAGCGGGAGACTACGAGCAGTACTTC. This encodes CASSAEWGLAGDYEQYF. The genes are TRBV9 and TRBJ2-7; TRBD2 matches at 10 bases. V shed 3 bases and J 3 bases; nucleotides not matched to a gene: 12. Germline V CDR1 and CDR2: SGDLS, YYNGEE. The CDR3 runs to 17 residues.

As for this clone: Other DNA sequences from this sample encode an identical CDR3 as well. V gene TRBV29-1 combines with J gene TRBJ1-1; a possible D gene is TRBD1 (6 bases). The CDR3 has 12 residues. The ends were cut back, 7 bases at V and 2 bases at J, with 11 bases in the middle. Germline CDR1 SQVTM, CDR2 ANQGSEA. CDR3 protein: CSGRRGNTEAFF. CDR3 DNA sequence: TGCAGCGGACGCAGGGGCAACACTGAAGCTTTCTTT. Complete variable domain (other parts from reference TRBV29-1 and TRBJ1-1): SAVISQKPSRDICQRGTSLTIQCQVDSQVTMMFWYRQQPGQSLTLIATANQGSEATYESGFVIDKFPISRPNLTFSTLTVSNMSPEDSSIYLCSGRRGNTEAFFGQGTRLTVV.

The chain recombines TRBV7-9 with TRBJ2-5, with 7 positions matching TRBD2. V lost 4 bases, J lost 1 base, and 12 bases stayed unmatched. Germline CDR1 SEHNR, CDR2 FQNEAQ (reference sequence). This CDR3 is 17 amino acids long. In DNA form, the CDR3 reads TGTGCCAGCAGCTCCCTCGGGCTAGCGGAAATCCAAGAGACCCAGTACTTC. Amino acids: CASSSLGLAEIQETQYF.

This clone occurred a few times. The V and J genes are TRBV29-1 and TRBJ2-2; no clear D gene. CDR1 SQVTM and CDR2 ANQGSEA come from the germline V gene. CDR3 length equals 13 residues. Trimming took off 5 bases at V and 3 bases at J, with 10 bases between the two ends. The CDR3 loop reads CSVRFQYTGELFF. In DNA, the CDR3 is TGCAGCGTTCGGTTCCAGTACACCGGGGAGCTGTTTTTT.

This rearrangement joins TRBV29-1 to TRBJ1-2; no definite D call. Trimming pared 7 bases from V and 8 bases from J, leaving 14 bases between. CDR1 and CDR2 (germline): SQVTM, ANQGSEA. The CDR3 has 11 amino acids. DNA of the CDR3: TGCAGCGCCAGGACGAGTCGAGGCTACACCTTC. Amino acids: CSARTSRGYTF.

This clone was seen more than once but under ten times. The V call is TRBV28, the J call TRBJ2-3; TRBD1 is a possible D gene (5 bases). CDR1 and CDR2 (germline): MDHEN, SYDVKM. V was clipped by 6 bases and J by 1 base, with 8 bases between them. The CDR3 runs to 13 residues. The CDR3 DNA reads TGTGCCAGCAGACCGACAGGCACAGATACGCAGTATTTT. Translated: CASRPTGTDTQYF.